These 10 T cell receptor beta chains were sequenced from one sample in a study of blood T cell repertoires in COVID-19. Clones were sequenced by immunoSEQ multiplex PCR, and TCRdb holds only the in-frame ones, with some missing. The sample records roughly 290,000 clones, 80% to 85% being singletons. Sequencing was done on a sample of peripheral blood. The source of these receptors is a person aged 70 to 85 with COVID-19, enrolled during active disease.

The rearrangement links TRBV5-4 to TRBJ1-2; 11 bases line up with TRBD1. Germline V lookup: CDR1 SGHNT, CDR2 YYREEE (reference sequence). The V segment lost 4 bases and the J segment 8 bases; nucleotides outside the gene matches: 16. The CDR3 length is 17 residues. Here the CDR3 DNA reads TGTGCCAGCAGCCCAACCTTTATCGGACAGGGGGCGTTGGGCTACACCTTC. Amino acids: CASSPTFIGQGALGYTF.

A single count supports this clone. This chain links TRBV12-2 with TRBJ2-2; TRBD2 reflects the table's D call only, with no check against the DNA. TRBV12-2 is tagged as a pseudogene. CDR3 length equals 17 residues. The DNA for the CDR3 is TGTGCAAGTCGCTTATTTTCCCCCGTCGCGAACACCGGGGAGCTGTTTTTT. The encoded protein is CASRLFSPVANTGELFF.

The V and J genes are TRBV25-1 and TRBJ2-1; the match to TRBD1 covers 10 bases. Germline V gene lookup returns CDR1 MGHDK and CDR2 SYGVNS. The CDR3 is 14 amino acids. The V gene end was trimmed by 6 bases and the J gene end by 6 bases; junction bases not matched to a gene: 5. CDR3 nucleotides: TGTGCCAGCAGCCGGGACAGGGGCATCAATGAGCAGTTCTTC. Protein: CASSRDRGINEQFF.

The chain is built from TRBV19 and TRBJ2-1, with 8 bases identical to TRBD2. The ends lost 1 base at V and 1 base at J; junction bases unmatched: 0. Germline V gene data show CDR1 as LNHDA and CDR2 as SQIVND (reference sequence). The CDR3 length is 15 residues. CDR3 sequence: CASSIVAGSYNEQFF. The CDR3 nucleotides are TGTGCCAGTAGTATAGTAGCGGGGTCCTACAATGAGCAGTTCTTC. The whole variable domain, filled in from reference TRBV19 and TRBJ2-1, reads DGGITQSPKYLFRKEGQNVTLSCEQNLNHDAMYWYRQDPGQGLRLIYYSQIVNDFQKGDIAEGYSVSREKKESFPLTVTSAQKNPTAFYLCASSIVAGSYNEQFFGPGTRLTVL.

The CDR3 sequence: CASSFGRGLGEQFF. The DNA for the CDR3 is TGTGCCAGCAGCTTTGGCAGGGGGTTGGGTGAGCAGTTCTTC. The chain carries TRBV7-9 and TRBJ2-1, with 7 bases aligning to TRBD1. This CDR3 is built from 14 residues. J gave up 9 bases and V 3 bases, and 8 bases lay outside the gene matches. Germline V lookup: CDR1 SEHNR, CDR2 FQNEAQ (reference sequence).

The chain links TRBV11-2 to TRBJ1-4; maybe TRBD1 (6 bases). The germline V gene has CDR1 SGHAT and CDR2 FQNNGV. Trimming left V 4 bases short and J 11 bases short, with 23 bases between. This CDR3 contains 16 residues. The CDR3 DNA reads as TGTGCCAGCAGCTCCCGGCGGGGGGAACAGGGTTATAAACTGTTTTTT. Residues: CASSSRRGEQGYKLFF.

This clone was seen a few times. This chain uses TRBV5-6 with TRBJ1-3; D ambiguous. The CDR3 covers 16 residues. The V gene lost 0 bases and the J gene lost 0 bases, with 10 bases spanning the gap. The germline CDR1 and CDR2 sequences are SGHDT and YYEEEE. CDR3 protein: CASSLGAGPSGNTIYF. In DNA form, the CDR3 reads TGTGCCAGCAGCTTGGGTGCAGGCCCCTCTGGAAACACCATATATTTT.

The V call is TRBV5-1, the J call TRBJ2-4, with TRBD2 as a possible D gene (6 bases). V lost 5 bases to trimming and J lost 5 bases, with 17 bases between them. Looked up from germline, CDR1 is SGHRS and CDR2 is YFSETQ. The length of the CDR3 is 15 residues. The CDR3 region is CASRGGGGTENIQYF. The CDR3 DNA sequence: TGCGCCAGCAGGGGCGGTGGGGGGACTGAAAACATTCAGTACTTC.

The chain joins TRBV7-2 to TRBJ2-1; D may be TRBD2 (5 bases). This CDR3 has 17 residues. V lost 1 base to trimming and J lost 2 bases, with 15 bases between them. Germline V gene data show CDR1 as SGHTA and CDR2 as FQGNSA. CDR3 sequence: CASSLGAPGFTYNEQFF. The CDR3 DNA reads TGTGCCAGCAGCTTAGGCGCTCCGGGGTTTACCTACAATGAGCAGTTCTTC. Looking up the rest from reference TRBV7-2 and TRBJ2-1 gives the full variable domain: GAGVSQSPSNKVTEKGKDVELRCDPISGHTALYWYRQSLGQGLEFLIYFQGNSAPDKSGLPSDRFSAERTGGSVSTLTIQRTQQEDSAVYLCASSLGAPGFTYNEQFFGPGTRLTVL.

The chain recombines TRBV28 with TRBJ1-3; D is possibly TRBD1 (5 bases). There are 15 residues in the CDR3. The germline CDR1 and CDR2 sequences are MDHEN and SYDVKM. The V and J ends lost 1 base and 5 bases respectively, with 12 bases between them. The CDR3 sequence: CASSLSTVVRNTIYF. Written as DNA, the CDR3 is TGTGCCAGCAGTTTATCGACAGTTGTTAGAAACACCATATATTTT.